This T cell receptor beta chain originates from a study of glioma-infiltrating T cells after dendritic cell vaccination. As for the study in general: Patients received autologous tumor lysate-pulsed dendritic cell vaccination between about 2003 and 2012. Three intradermal dendritic cell vaccine injections were given every two weeks.

The time point: after dendritic cell vaccination, including at tumor progression/relapse. Notes on the study in general: Survival was not directly related to TCR clonality in these patients.

Germline V gene sequence: CDR1 SGHTA, CDR2 FQGNSA. The V end was cut by 5 bases, the J end by 0 bases, with 7 bases between. CDR3 length: 13 residues. The primer mix had 60 V beta and 13 J beta primers. Here immunoSEQ multiplex PCR was the method, and the copy in TCRdb shows in-frame clones only, minus some. The data hold approximately 50,000 clones, with more than 75% observed a single time. With regard to this clone: Its specificity is not known.

The source was blood, collected after dendritic cell vaccination. The TCR comes from a human donor with glioblastoma. This chain joins TRBV7-2 and TRBJ1-1, with D unclear. CDR3 sequence (DNA): TGTGCCAGCAGCCCTACGATGAACACTGAAGCTTTCTTT. This gives the protein CASSPTMNTEAFF. The full variable domain, with the rest looked up from reference TRBV7-2 and TRBJ1-1, is GAGVSQSPSNKVTEKGKDVELRCDPISGHTALYWYRQSLGQGLEFLIYFQGNSAPDKSGLPSDRFSAERTGGSVSTLTIQRTQQEDSAVYLCASSPTMNTEAFFGQGTRLTVV.